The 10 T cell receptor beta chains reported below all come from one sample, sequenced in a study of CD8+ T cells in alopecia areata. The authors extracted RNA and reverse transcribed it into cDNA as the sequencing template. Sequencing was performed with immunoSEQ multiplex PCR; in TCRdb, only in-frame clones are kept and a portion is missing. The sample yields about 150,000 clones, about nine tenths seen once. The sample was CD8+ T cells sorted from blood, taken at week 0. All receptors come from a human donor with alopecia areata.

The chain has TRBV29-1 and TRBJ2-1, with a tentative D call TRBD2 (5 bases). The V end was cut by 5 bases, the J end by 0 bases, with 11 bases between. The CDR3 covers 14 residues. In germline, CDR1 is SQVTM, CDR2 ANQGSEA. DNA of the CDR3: TGCAGCGTTAACGGACTGGGCTCCTACAATGAGCAGTTCTTC. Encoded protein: CSVNGLGSYNEQFF.

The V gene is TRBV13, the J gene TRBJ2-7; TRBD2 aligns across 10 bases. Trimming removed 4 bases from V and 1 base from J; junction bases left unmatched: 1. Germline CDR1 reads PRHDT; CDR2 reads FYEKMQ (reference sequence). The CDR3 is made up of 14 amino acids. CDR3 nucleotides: TGTGCCAGCAGCTGGACTAGCGGATCCTACGAGCAGTACTTC. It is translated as CASSWTSGSYEQYF.

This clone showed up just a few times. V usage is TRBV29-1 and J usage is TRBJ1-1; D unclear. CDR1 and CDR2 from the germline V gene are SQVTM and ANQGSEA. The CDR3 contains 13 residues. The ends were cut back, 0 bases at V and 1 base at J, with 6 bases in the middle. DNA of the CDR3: TGCAGCGTTGAAGAGGTCGAGAACACTGAAGCTTTCTTT. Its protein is CSVEEVENTEAFF.

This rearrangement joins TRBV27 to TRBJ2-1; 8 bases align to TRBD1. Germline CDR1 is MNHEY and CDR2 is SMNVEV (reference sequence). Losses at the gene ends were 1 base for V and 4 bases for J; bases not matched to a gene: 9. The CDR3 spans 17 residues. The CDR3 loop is CASSLLPEDRAYNEQFF. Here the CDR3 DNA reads TGTGCCAGCAGTTTATTACCTGAGGACAGGGCGTACAATGAGCAGTTCTTC.

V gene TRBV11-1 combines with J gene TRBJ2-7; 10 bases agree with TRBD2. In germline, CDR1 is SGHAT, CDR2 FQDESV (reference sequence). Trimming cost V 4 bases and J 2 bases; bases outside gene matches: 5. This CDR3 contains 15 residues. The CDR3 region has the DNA TGTGCCAGCAGCTCCCTACTAGCGGGGACCTACGAGCAGTACTTC. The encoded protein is CASSSLLAGTYEQYF.

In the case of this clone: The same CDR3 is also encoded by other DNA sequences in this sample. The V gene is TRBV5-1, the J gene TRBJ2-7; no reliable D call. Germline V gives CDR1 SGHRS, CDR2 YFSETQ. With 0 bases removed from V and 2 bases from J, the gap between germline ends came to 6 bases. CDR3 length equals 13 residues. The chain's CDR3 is CASSLGGPYEQYF. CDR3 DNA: TGCGCCAGCAGCTTGGGAGGCCCCTACGAGCAGTACTTC.

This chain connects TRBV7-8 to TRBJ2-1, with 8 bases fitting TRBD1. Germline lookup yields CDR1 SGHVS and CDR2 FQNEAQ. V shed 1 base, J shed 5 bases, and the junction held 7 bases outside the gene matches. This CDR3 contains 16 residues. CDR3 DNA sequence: TGTGCCAGCAGCTTAGAGCAGGGGGCGGCTAACAATGAGCAGTTCTTC. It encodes CASSLEQGAANNEQFF.

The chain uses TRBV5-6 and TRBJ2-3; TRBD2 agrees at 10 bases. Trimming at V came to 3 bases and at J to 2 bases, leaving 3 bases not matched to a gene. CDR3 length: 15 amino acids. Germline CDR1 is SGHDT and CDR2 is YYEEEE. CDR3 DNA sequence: TGTGCCAGCAGCTACGGGACTAGCGACACAGATACGCAGTATTTT. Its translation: CASSYGTSDTDTQYF.

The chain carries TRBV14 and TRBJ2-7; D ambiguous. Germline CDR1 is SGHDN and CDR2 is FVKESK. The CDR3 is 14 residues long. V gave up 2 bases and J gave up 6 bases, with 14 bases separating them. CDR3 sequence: CASSQFVSKSEQYF. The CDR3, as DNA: TGTGCCAGCAGCCAATTTGTCAGTAAGTCCGAGCAGTACTTC. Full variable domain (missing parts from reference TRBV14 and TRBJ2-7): EAGVTQFPSHSVIEKGQTVTLRCDPISGHDNLYWYRRVMGKEIKFLLHFVKESKQDESGMPNNRFLAERTGGTYSTLKVQPAELEDSGVYFCASSQFVSKSEQYFGPGTRLTVT.

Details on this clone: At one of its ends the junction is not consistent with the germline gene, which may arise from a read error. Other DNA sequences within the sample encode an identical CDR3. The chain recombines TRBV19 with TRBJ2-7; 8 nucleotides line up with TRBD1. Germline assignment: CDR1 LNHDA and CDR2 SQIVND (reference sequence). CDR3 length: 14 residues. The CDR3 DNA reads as TGTGCTAGTAGTATAGGACAGGGAATGTACGAGCAGTACTTC. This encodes CASSIGQGMYEQYF.